The entry below describes one TCR beta chain. The sample is drawn from a study of T-cell reconstitution after alpha-beta-depleted transplantation in children. The library targeted TCRbeta and was prepared with unique molecular identifiers. TCRdb reprocessed the PCR reads via MiXCR and lists one record per CDR3 protein. The sample includes about 830,000 distinct CDR3 sequences, 16% of them seen just once. This specimen consisted of PBMCs, mostly from graft donor cells, obtained 360 days after TCRalphabeta/CD19-depleted stem cell transplant. The clonotype was recovered from a male patient younger than 18 who had a stem cell transplant for acute lymphoblastic leukemia, so the T cells may come from the graft donor.

CDR3 loop: CASSNSGRGNEQFF. The CDR3 DNA is TGTGCCAGCAGCAATAGCGGGAGGGGCAATGAGCAGTTCTTC. This chain joins TRBV7-9 and TRBJ2-1; 11 nucleotides line up with TRBD2. The germline gives CDR1 SEHNR, CDR2 FQNEAQ (reference sequence). The CDR3 covers 14 residues. V was pared by 5 bases and J by 6 bases, with 3 bases of the junction left unmatched.